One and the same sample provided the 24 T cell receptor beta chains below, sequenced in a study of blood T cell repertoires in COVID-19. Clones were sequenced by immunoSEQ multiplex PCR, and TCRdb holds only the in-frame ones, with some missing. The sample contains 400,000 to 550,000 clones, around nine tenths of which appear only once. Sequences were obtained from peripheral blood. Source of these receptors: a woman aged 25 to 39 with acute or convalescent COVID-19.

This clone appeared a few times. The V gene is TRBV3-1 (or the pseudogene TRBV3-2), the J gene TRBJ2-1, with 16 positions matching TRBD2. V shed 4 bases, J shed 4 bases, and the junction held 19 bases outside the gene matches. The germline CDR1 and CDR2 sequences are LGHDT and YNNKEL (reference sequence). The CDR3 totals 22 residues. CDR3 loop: CASSRQFGTSGGDRSRYNEQFF. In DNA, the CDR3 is TGTGCCAGCAGCCGGCAGTTCGGGACTAGCGGGGGGGATAGGTCGAGGTACAATGAGCAGTTCTTC.

The CDR3 region is CASSQEWGGGTETQYF. DNA of the CDR3: TGTGCCAGCAGCCAAGAATGGGGGGGAGGGACGGAGACCCAGTACTTC. V and J are TRBV3-1 (or the pseudogene TRBV3-2) and TRBJ2-5; 7 bases are shared with TRBD2. The CDR3 loop spans 16 amino acids. Trimming cost V 0 bases and J 5 bases; bases outside gene matches: 9. Germline assignment: CDR1 LGHDT and CDR2 YNNKEL (reference sequence).

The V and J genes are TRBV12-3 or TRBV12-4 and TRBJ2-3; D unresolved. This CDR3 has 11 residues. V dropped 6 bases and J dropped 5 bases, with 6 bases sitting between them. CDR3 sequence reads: CASSIGDTQYF. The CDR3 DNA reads TGTGCCAGCAGCATCGGAGATACGCAGTATTTT.

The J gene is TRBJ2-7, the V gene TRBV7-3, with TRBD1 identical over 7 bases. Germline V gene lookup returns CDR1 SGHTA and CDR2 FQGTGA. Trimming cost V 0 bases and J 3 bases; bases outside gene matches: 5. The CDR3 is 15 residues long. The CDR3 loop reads CASSLTRAGGYEQYF. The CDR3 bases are TGTGCCAGCAGCTTAACGCGGGCAGGGGGCTACGAGCAGTACTTC.

As DNA, the CDR3 is TGTGCCAGCAGCCTCTCCCAGACAGGGGGCTACACCGGGGAGCTGTTTTTT. Its translation: CASSLSQTGGYTGELFF. The V call is TRBV9, the J call TRBJ2-2; 10 nucleotides agree with TRBD1. Germline V gene data show CDR1 as SGDLS and CDR2 as YYNGEE. Unmatched junction bases numbered 9, after V lost 4 bases and J lost 3 bases. The CDR3 has 17 residues.

The CDR3 protein is CASSYDREQFWTGELFF. Written as DNA, the CDR3 is TGCGCCAGCAGTTATGACAGGGAGCAATTCTGGACCGGGGAGCTGTTTTTT. V is TRBV4-1 and J is TRBJ2-2; 7 bases match TRBD1. Trimming removed 6 bases from V and 5 bases from J; junction bases left unmatched: 15. From germline, CDR1 is MGHRA and CDR2 YSYEKL. CDR3 length: 17 residues.

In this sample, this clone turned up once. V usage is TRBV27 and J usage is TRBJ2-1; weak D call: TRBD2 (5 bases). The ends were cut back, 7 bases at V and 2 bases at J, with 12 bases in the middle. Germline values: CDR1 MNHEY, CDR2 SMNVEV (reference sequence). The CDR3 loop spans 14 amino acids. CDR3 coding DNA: TGTGCCAGCACTTACACGGGGACCTACAATGAGCAGTTCTTC. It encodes CASTYTGTYNEQFF.

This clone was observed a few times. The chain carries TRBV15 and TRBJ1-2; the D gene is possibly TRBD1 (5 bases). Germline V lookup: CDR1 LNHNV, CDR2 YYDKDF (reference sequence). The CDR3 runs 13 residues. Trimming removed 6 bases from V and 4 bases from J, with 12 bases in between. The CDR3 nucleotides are TGTGCCACCAGGGGGGGAACTAGCTATGGCTACACCTTC. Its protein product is CATRGGTSYGYTF.

The CDR3 is CASSVGRGGFYEQYF. Written as DNA, the CDR3 is TGTGCCAGCAGCGTAGGGCGGGGGGGATTCTACGAGCAGTACTTC. The chain couples TRBV9 to TRBJ2-7, with TRBD2 matching 9 bases. Germline V CDR1 and CDR2: SGDLS, YYNGEE. The CDR3 sequence is 15 residues long. With V trimmed by 0 bases and J by 3 bases, 4 bases remained unmatched.

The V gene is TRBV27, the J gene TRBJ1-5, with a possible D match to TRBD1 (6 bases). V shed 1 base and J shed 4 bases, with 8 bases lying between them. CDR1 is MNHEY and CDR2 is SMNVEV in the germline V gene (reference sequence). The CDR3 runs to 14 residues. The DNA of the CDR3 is TGTGCCAGCAGTTTATACAGGGTAAATCAGCCCCAGCATTTT. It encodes CASSLYRVNQPQHF.

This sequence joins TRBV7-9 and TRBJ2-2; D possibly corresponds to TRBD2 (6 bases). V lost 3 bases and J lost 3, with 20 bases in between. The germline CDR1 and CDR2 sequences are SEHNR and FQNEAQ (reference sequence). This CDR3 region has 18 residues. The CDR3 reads CASSLGNRRVTHTGELFF. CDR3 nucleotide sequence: TGTGCCAGCAGCTTGGGGAATAGGAGGGTTACTCACACCGGGGAGCTGTTTTTT.

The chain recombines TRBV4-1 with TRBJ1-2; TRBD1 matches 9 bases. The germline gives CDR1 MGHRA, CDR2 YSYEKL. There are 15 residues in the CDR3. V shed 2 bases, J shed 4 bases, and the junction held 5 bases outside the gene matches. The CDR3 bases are TGCGCCAGCAGCCAACCTTGGGACAGGGCCTATGGCTACACCTTC. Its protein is CASSQPWDRAYGYTF.

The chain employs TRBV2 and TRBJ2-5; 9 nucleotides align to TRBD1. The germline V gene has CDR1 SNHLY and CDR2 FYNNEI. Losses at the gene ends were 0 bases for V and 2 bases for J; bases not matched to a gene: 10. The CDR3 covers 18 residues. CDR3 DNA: TGTGCCAGCAGTGAAGCGCGGGACAGGGCATCCGTACAAGAGACCCAGTACTTC. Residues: CASSEARDRASVQETQYF.

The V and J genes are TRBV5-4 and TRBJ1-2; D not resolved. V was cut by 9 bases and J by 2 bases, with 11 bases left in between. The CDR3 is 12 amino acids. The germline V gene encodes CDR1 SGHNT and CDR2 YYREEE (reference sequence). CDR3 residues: CATRMENYGYTF. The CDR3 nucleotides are TGTGCCACCCGGATGGAGAACTATGGCTACACCTTC.

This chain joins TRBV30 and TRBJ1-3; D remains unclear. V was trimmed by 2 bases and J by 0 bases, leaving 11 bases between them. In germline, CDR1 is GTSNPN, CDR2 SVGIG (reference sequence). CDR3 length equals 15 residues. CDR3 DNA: TGTGCCTGGAGTCAGGACTGGGACTCTGGAAACACCATATATTTT. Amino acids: CAWSQDWDSGNTIYF.

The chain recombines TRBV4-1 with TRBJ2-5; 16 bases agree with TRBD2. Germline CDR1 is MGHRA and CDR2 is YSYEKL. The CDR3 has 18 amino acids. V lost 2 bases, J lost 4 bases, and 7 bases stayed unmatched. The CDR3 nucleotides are TGCGCCAGCAGCCAAACGGGACTAGCGGGGGGGCCGGGAGAGACCCAGTACTTC. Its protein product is CASSQTGLAGGPGETQYF.

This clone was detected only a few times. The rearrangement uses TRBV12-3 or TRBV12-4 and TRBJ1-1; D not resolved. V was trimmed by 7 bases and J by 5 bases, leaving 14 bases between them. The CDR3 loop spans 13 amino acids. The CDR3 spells CASTRIDITEAFF. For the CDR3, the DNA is TGTGCCAGCACCAGAATTGATATAACTGAAGCTTTCTTT.

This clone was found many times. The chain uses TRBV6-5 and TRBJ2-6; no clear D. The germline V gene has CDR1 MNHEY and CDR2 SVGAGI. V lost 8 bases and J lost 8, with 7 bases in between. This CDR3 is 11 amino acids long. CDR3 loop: CASSLPNVLTF. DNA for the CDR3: TGTGCCAGCTCCCTCCCCAACGTCCTGACTTTC.

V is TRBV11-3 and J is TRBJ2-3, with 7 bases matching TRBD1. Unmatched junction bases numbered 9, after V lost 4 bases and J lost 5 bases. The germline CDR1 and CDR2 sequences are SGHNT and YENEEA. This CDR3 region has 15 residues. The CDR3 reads CASSSRRQGLDTQYF. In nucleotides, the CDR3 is TGTGCCAGCAGCTCTCGCCGACAGGGCCTAGATACGCAGTATTTT.

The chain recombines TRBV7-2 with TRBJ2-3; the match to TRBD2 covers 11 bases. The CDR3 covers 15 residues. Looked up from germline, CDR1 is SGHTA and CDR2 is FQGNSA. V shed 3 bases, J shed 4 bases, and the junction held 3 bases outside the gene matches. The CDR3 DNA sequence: TGTGCCAGCAGCTTGACTAGCGGGGTGGCAGATACGCAGTATTTT. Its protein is CASSLTSGVADTQYF.

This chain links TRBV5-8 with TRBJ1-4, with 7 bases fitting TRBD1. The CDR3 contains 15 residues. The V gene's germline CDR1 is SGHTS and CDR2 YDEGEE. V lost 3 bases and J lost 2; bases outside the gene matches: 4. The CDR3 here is CASSSTGTTNEKLFF. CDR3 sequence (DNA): TGTGCCAGCAGCTCGACAGGGACCACTAATGAAAAACTGTTTTTT. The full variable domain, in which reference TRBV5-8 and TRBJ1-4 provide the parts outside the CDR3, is EAGVTQSPTHLIKTRGQQATLRCSPISGHTSVYWYQQALGLGLQFLLWYDEGEERNRGNFPPRFSGRQFPNYSSELNVNALELEDSALYLCASSSTGTTNEKLFFGSGTQLSVL.

The CDR3 DNA reads as TGCGCCAGCAGCTTGGAACAAAATGAGCAGTACTTC. This codes for CASSLEQNEQYF. This chain joins TRBV5-1 and TRBJ2-7; unclear D gene. The CDR3 covers 12 residues. The germline gives CDR1 SGHRS, CDR2 YFSETQ. Trimming shortened V by 0 bases and J by 7 bases, and 8 bases separated the two germline ends. The variable domain in full, completed from reference TRBV5-1 and TRBJ2-7, reads KAGVTQTPRYLIKTRGQQVTLSCSPISGHRSVSWYQQTPGQGLQFLFEYFSETQRNKGNFPGRFSGRQFSNSRSEMNVSTLELGDSALYLCASSLEQNEQYFGPGTRLTVT.

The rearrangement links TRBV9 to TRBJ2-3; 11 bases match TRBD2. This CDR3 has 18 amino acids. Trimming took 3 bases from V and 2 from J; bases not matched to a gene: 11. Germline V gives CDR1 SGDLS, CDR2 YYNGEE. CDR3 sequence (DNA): TGTGCCAGCAGCGCAGAGGCCGGGACTAGCGGTTACACAGATACGCAGTATTTT. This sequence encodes CASSAEAGTSGYTDTQYF.

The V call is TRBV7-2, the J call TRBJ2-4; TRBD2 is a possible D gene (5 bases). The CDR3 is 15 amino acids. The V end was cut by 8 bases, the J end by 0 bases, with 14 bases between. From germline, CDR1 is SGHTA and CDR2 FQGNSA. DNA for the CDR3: TGTGCCAGCGCCCCTAGCTTTTTAGCCAAAAACATTCAGTACTTC. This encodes CASAPSFLAKNIQYF.